The rows below give T cell receptor beta chains drawn from one sample of a study of cytomegalovirus exposure and HLA in healthy donors. Here immunoSEQ multiplex PCR was the method, and the copy in TCRdb shows in-frame clones only, minus some. With about 140,000 clones in the sample, the ten largest clones hold about 2.2%. The sample was PBMCs. These receptors were obtained from a woman aged 18-29 years in good health and CMV-seronegative. The CDR3 runs from the conserved cysteine through the conserved F or W. The D gene is left open where the match is weak.

j_call	d_call	v_call	cdr3_nt	cdr3_aa
TRBJ2-7	TRBD1	TRBV6-5	TGTGCCGTCCGCCCGGGACAGGGATACGAGCAGTACTTC	CAVRPGQGYEQYF
TRBJ2-7	.	TRBV6-1	TGTGCCAGCAGTGAAGTCCTTCCAACTACTTACGAGCAGTACTTC	CASSEVLPTTYEQYF
TRBJ2-1	TRBD2	TRBV6-5	TGTGCCAGCAGTTACAGGACTAGCGGGAGCGATGAGCAGTTCTTC	CASSYRTSGSDEQFF
TRBJ2-5	.	TRBV9	TGTGCCAGCAGCACACAGGGCGCTTGGTCCCGAGAGACCCAGTACTTC	CASSTQGAWSRETQYF
TRBJ1-1	.	TRBV10-3	TGTGCCATCAGTGAGTCGACGGGGGAAGGGACTGAAGCTTTCTTT	CAISESTGEGTEAFF
TRBJ2-5	.	TRBV4-1	TGCGCCAGCAGCCATCGTGTCGGGGAGACCCAGTACTTC	CASSHRVGETQYF
TRBJ2-5	TRBD1	TRBV5-4	TGTGCCAGCAGCTTGTGGGGTACCGGACAGGGGAGCGGGGAGACCCAGTACTTC	CASSLWGTGQGSGETQYF
TRBJ2-3	.	TRBV6-5	TGTGCCAGCAGAACTTCCGGTGGTGATACGCAGTATTTT	CASRTSGGDTQYF
TRBJ2-1	.	TRBV29-1	TGCAGCGTCGTGACTACGCATGAGCAGTTCTTC	CSVVTTHEQFF
TRBJ2-7	TRBD1	TRBV29-1	TGCAGCGCCGGACAGGGTCAATACGAGCAGTACTTC	CSAGQGQYEQYF
TRBJ2-7	TRBD2	TRBV11-2	TGTGCCAGCAGCGGACGGACTAGCGGGAGGTACGAGCAGTACTTC	CASSGRTSGRYEQYF
TRBJ2-1	TRBD1	TRBV2	TGTGCCAGCAGTTGGACAGGGTATGGTGAGCAGTTCTTC	CASSWTGYGEQFF
TRBJ2-4	.	TRBV19	TGTGCCAGTAGCACCGGTCCGGGACACATCAACCCGTTAGCCAAAAACATTCAGTACTTC	CASSTGPGHINPLAKNIQYF
TRBJ2-1	.	TRBV7-2	TGTGCCAGCAGCTTAGGTGAGGCGGGGCTCGCGCGAGACAATGAGCAGTTCTTC	CASSLGEAGLARDNEQFF
TRBJ2-5	TRBD1	TRBV19	TGTGCCAGCGGATCGCAGGGGGAAGGGGAGACCCAGTACTTC	CASGSQGEGETQYF
TRBJ2-2	TRBD1	TRBV5-1	TGCGCCAGCAGCTTGGTGGGACAGGGTGGCACCGGGGAGCTGTTTTTT	CASSLVGQGGTGELFF
TRBJ1-2	.	TRBV4-3	TGCGCCAGCAGCAAAAACAGGGAAATTGGCTACACCTTC	CASSKNREIGYTF
TRBJ2-3	.	TRBV29-1	TGCAGCGTTATCAGGTACACAGATACGCAGTATTTT	CSVIRYTDTQYF
TRBJ2-1	.	TRBV4-3	TGCGCCAGCAGCCAAGGGGGGCCTAGGGGGGGCAATGAGCAGTTCTTC	CASSQGGPRGGNEQFF
TRBJ2-1	TRBD2	TRBV12-5	TGTGCTAGTGGTTTGGGCGGGAGGGCCTCCTACAATGAGCAGTTCTTC	CASGLGGRASYNEQFF
TRBJ1-1	.	TRBV10-3	TGTGCCATCAGCCCGACAGGATTGAACACTGAAGCTTTCTTT	CAISPTGLNTEAFF
TRBJ2-1	.	TRBV27	TGTGCCAGCAGTTTATGGGTGGGGCTCTCCTACAATGAGCAGTTCTTC	CASSLWVGLSYNEQFF
TRBJ2-1	TRBD1	TRBV7-9	TGTGCCAGCAGCTTGGGGACAGAGAAATACAATGAGCAGTTCTTC	CASSLGTEKYNEQFF
TRBJ1-2	.	TRBV29-1	TGCAGCGTTGCGCCAGGAAGTAGGTATGGCTACACCTTC	CSVAPGSRYGYTF
TRBJ2-7	.	TRBV6-5	TGTGCCAGCAGTTTAGACAGCAGCACCTACGAGCAGTACTTC	CASSLDSSTYEQYF
TRBJ2-2	.	TRBV19	TGTGCCAGTAGTATCTCAGGGGACACCGGGGAGCTGTTTTTT	CASSISGDTGELFF
TRBJ1-1	.	TRBV29-1	TGCAGCGTTGAGAACAGGTTGATGAACACTGAAGCTTTCTTT	CSVENRLMNTEAFF
TRBJ2-7	TRBD2	TRBV6-5	TGTGCCAGCAGTGAGACTAGCAGGTACGAGCAGTACTTC	CASSETSRYEQYF
TRBJ2-5	.	TRBV2	TGTGCCAGCAGACAGACCCAAGAGACCCAGTACTTC	CASRQTQETQYF
TRBJ2-3	TRBD1	TRBV7-6	TGTGCCAGCAGCCCTCAAGGACAGGACACAGATACGCAGTATTTT	CASSPQGQDTDTQYF
TRBJ2-7	.	TRBV30	TGTGCCTGGGGCAGGGGAGGGCTTGATCTGTACTTC	CAWGRGGLDLYF
TRBJ2-2	TRBD2	TRBV6-4	TGTGCCAGCAGTGAACTAGCGGGAGGTACCGGGGAGCTGTTTTTT	CASSELAGGTGELFF
TRBJ1-1	.	TRBV7-2	TGTGCCAGCAGCATGCTCTCGGGGGTCATGAACACTGAAGCTTTCTTT	CASSMLSGVMNTEAFF
TRBJ2-1	TRBD2	TRBV6-5	TGTGCCAGCAGTTACTTCGCTAGCGGGGGTAGTGAGCAGTTCTTC	CASSYFASGGSEQFF
TRBJ1-2	.	TRBV19	TGTGCCAGTAGTATTACAGGGAACAGGGACTATGGCTACACCTTC	CASSITGNRDYGYTF
TRBJ1-2	.	TRBV7-6	TGTGCCAGCAGCAACCTCCAGGGGAATGGCTACACCTTC	CASSNLQGNGYTF
TRBJ1-2	.	TRBV5-1	TGCGCCAGCAGCTTTTTCCCCCTGACAGGCCAACGTACTAACTATGGCTACACCTTC	CASSFFPLTGQRTNYGYTF
TRBJ2-3	TRBD2	TRBV5-1	TGCGCCAGCAGCGTAGCGGGAGGCCCCACAGATACGCAGTATTTT	CASSVAGGPTDTQYF
TRBJ1-5	.	TRBV14	TGTGCCGCTAAACGGGGGGGGGCTAATAGCAATCAGCCCCAGCATTTT	CAAKRGGANSNQPQHF
TRBJ1-5	.	TRBV7-6	TGTGCCAGCAGTCGCTCGGGGGGAGTTCAGCCCCAGCATTTT	CASSRSGGVQPQHF
TRBJ2-2	.	TRBV19	TGTGCCAGTAGTATTCCTAGCCCCACCGGGGAGCTGTTTTTT	CASSIPSPTGELFF
TRBJ2-1	TRBD2	TRBV5-6	TGTGCCAGCGGCTCCCAGCGGGACGTCTACAATGAGCAGTTCTTC	CASGSQRDVYNEQFF
TRBJ2-3	.	TRBV11-3	TGTGCCAGCAGCTTAGGGGTAGCGACGAGCACAGATACGCAGTATTTT	CASSLGVATSTDTQYF
TRBJ1-6	TRBD1	TRBV30	TGTGCCTGGAGTTCAGGGGGCGATTCACCCCTCCACTTT	CAWSSGGDSPLHF
TRBJ2-7	.	TRBV11-2	TGTGCCAGCAGCTTTGAGTCTTACGAGCAGTACTTC	CASSFESYEQYF
TRBJ2-3	TRBD1	TRBV2	TGTGCCAGTCAAGTGGAGGACAGGGTGACAGATACGCAGTATTTT	CASQVEDRVTDTQYF
TRBJ2-2	.	TRBV30	TGTGCCTGGAGTCCCCGGGGCGGGGAGCTGTTTTTT	CAWSPRGGELFF
TRBJ2-1	TRBD2	TRBV9	TGTGCCAGCAGCGCCCCGCGGAGCGGGGTAGCCGATGAGCAGTTCTTC	CASSAPRSGVADEQFF
TRBJ2-7	.	TRBV7-6	TGTGCCAGCAGCCACGAGTCCGACGAGCAGTACTTC	CASSHESDEQYF
TRBJ1-2	TRBD1	TRBV25-1	TGTGCCAGCAGTGCTGGGACAGGGGCCGGCCACACCTTC	CASSAGTGAGHTF
TRBJ1-5	.	TRBV11-3	TGTGCCAGCAGCTTAAGAGGGAGCAATCAGCCCCAGCATTTT	CASSLRGSNQPQHF
TRBJ1-2	TRBD1	TRBV5-1	TGCGCCAGCAGCCAGGACAGGGTGAAAGGCTATGGCTACACCTTC	CASSQDRVKGYGYTF
TRBJ1-1	.	TRBV30	TGTGCCTGGACTCGGGGGACTGAAGCTTTCTTT	CAWTRGTEAFF
TRBJ2-7	TRBD2	TRBV29-1	TGCAGCGTTGAAAGTGGGAGGGTCGGAGAGCAGTACTTC	CSVESGRVGEQYF
TRBJ2-7	.	TRBV28	TGTGCCAGCAGTGTTACAGGGTTTCGATACGAGCAGTACTTC	CASSVTGFRYEQYF
TRBJ2-2	TRBD1	TRBV7-6	TGTGCCAGCAGCCTACCGGGACAGCCTAACACCGGGGAGCTGTTTTTT	CASSLPGQPNTGELFF
TRBJ1-5	.	TRBV4-2	TGTGCCAGCAGCCAAGGAGCACAGGATGTAAATCAGCCCCAGCATTTT	CASSQGAQDVNQPQHF
TRBJ2-5	TRBD2	TRBV7-7	TGTGCTAGCAGCCCAGTAGGGACTAGCCAAGAGACCCAGTACTTC	CASSPVGTSQETQYF
TRBJ2-1	TRBD2	TRBV6-1	TGTGCCAGCAGTGAAATCGGGGGGGTCTACAATGAGCAGTTCTTC	CASSEIGGVYNEQFF